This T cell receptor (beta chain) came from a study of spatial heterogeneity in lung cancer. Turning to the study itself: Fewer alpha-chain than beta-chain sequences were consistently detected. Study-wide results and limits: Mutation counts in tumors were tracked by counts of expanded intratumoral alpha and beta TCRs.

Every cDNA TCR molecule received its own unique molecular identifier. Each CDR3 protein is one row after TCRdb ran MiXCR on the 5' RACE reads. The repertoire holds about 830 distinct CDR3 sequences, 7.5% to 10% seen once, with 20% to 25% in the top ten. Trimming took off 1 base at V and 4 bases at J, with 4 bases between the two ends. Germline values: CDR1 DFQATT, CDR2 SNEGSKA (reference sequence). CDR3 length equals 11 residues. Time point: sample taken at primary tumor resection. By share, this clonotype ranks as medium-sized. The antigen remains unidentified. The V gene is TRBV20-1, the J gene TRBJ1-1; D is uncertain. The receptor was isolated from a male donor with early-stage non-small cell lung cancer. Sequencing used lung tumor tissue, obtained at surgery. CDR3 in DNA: TGCAGTGCTAGAGGGGCCACTGAAGCTTTCTTT. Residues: CSARGATEAFF.